The T cell receptor (beta chain) described here comes from a study of T-cell reconstitution after alpha-beta-depleted transplantation in children. Trimming cost V 0 bases and J 2 bases; bases outside gene matches: 4. This CDR3 is 15 amino acids long. The germline CDR1 and CDR2 sequences are MNHEY and SVGAGI. This clonotype has at least ten counts. Its antigen is not identified. Construction of the TCRbeta library involved unique molecular identifiers. TCRdb independently ran MiXCR on the PCR reads; one entry per CDR3 protein. This table has several thousand distinct CDR3 sequences, around 25% appearing once. The study, taken as a whole, reports: It was surviving recipient T cells and thymic progenitors that gave some patients high TCRbeta diversity at day 60. At one year after transplant, newly produced T cells mostly accounted for T-cell counts and diversity. Expanded clones from the graft, numbering several hundred, reportedly supplied alpha-beta T cells about two months after transplant.

The receptor comes from a boy in the first two years of life who had a stem cell transplant for SCID, so the T cells may come from the graft donor. The source was PBMCs, mostly from graft donor cells, collected 60 days after TCRalphabeta/CD19-depleted stem cell transplant. The chain recombines TRBV6-5 with TRBJ2-7, with 7 bases matching TRBD1. This chain's CDR3 is CASSYSQGGAYEQYF. The CDR3 DNA is TGTGCCAGCAGTTACTCGCAAGGGGGCGCCTACGAGCAGTACTTC.